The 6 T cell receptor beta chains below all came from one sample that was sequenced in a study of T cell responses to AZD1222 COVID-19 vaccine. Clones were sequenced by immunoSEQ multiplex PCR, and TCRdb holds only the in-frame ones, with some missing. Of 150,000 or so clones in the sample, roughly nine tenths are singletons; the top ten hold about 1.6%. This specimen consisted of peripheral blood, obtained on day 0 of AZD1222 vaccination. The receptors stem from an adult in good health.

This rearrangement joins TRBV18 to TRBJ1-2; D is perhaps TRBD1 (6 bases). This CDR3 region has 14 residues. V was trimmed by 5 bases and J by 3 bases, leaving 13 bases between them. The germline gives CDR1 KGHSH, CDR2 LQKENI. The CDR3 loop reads CASSAVGAYYGYTF. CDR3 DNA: TGTGCCAGCTCAGCGGTGGGGGCATACTATGGCTACACCTTC.

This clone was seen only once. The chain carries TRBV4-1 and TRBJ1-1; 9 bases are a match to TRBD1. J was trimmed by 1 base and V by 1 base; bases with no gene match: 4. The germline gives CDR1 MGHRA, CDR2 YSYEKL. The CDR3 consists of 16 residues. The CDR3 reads CASSQGDRVSNTEAFF. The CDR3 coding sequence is TGCGCCAGCAGCCAAGGGGACAGGGTTTCGAACACTGAAGCTTTCTTT.

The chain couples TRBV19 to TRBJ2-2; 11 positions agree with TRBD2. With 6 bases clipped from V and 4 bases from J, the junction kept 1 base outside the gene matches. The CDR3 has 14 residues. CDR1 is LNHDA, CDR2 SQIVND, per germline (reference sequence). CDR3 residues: CASRTSGGTGELFF. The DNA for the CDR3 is TGTGCCAGTAGAACTAGCGGGGGCACCGGGGAGCTGTTTTTT.

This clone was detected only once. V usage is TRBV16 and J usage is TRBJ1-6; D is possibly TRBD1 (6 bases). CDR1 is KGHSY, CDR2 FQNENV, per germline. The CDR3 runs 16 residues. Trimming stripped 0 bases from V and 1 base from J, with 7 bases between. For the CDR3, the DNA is TGTGCCAGCAGCCAATCCCAGGGGTCCTATAATTCACCCCTCCACTTT. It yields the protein CASSQSQGSYNSPLHF.

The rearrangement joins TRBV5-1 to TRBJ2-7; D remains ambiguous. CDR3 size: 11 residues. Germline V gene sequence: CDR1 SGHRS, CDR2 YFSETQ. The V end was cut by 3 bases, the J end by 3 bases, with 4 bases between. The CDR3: CASSSNYEQYF. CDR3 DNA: TGCGCCAGCAGCTCGAACTACGAGCAGTACTTC.

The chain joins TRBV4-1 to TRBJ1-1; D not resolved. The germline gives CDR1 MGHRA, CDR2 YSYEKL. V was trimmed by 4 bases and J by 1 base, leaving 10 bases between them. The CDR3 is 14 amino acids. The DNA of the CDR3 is TGCGCCAGCAGCCCGATGTCTACGAACACTGAAGCTTTCTTT. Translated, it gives CASSPMSTNTEAFF.